The entry that follows covers one T cell receptor beta chain sequence. The germline gives CDR1 GTSNPN, CDR2 SVGIG (reference sequence). CDR3 length equals 15 residues. V trimming: 1 base; J trimming: 8 bases; junction bases outside the gene matches: 10. The sample is drawn from a study of shared clonotypes between healthy human individuals. Study overall: A donor's plate count was three for CD4 naive and three for CD4 memory; CD8 naive had two and CD8 memory one.

The repertoire was sequenced with immunoSEQ multiplex PCR; TCRdb's copy has only in-frame clones and lacks some. Among more than 900,000 clones listed, around 78% were seen once. The clonotype was recovered from a man younger than 35 in good health. Some clones in this sample may be carry-over from other donors' samples. Sequences were obtained from memory CD4+ T cells from PBMCs. As to subset: CD45RA-negative fraction. This chain connects TRBV30 to TRBJ1-2; 10 positions agree with TRBD1. The CDR3 loop is CAWSGTRGTGEGYTF. CDR3 DNA: TGTGCCTGGAGTGGAACCCGCGGGACAGGGGAAGGCTACACCTTC.